This TCR beta chain was obtained from a study of patients and donors after allogeneic stem cell transplantation. Using its own MiXCR run on the RT-PCR reads, TCRdb lists one record per CDR3 protein. This table holds about 230,000 distinct CDR3 sequences, 14% found once. This receptor was obtained from a human donor who was either an allogeneic HSCT recipient or a stem cell or donor lymphocyte infusion donor (not recorded which). It is not recorded whose cells these are; they may come from a transplant donor. Source material: blood, either unsorted or a sorted T cell fraction (not recorded which).

CDR3 DNA: TGTGCCTGGAGTGCCCGCCTCGGCCTCAGGGGGCAGGGGGAAATCCCGGAAGCTTTCTTT. This sequence encodes CAWSARLGLRGQGEIPEAFF. This chain links TRBV30 with TRBJ1-1; 8 bases map to TRBD1. This CDR3 spans 20 amino acids. Germline trimming cut 1 base from V and 8 bases from J; bases unmatched to any gene: 27. CDR1 GTSNPN and CDR2 SVGIG come from the germline V gene (reference sequence).